This T cell receptor beta chain comes out of a study of blood T cells in healthy people across ages. A second PCR of 7 to 11 cycles used a sample-barcoded 5' primer and a J-beta primer mix. TCRdb re-called the 5' RACE reads through MiXCR, storing one row per CDR3 protein. The repertoire includes hundreds of thousands of distinct CDR3 sequences, roughly 32% of them detected once, and 15% sits in the top ten. This clonotype was recorded a few times. The V and J ends lost 7 bases and 3 bases respectively, with 18 bases between them. Germline V lookup: CDR1 MNHEY, CDR2 SVGEGT. The CDR3 spans 15 residues. The chain couples TRBV6-2 or TRBV6-3 to TRBJ1-1; weak D call: TRBD1 (6 bases). This TCR came from an elderly woman in good health. The specimen sequenced was blood. Here the CDR3 DNA reads TGTGCCAGCAATTCCATAGGGGGGTCGGACACTGAAGCTTTCTTT. Protein: CASNSIGGSDTEAFF.